This T cell receptor (beta chain) originates from a study of PD-1 blockade in classical Hodgkin lymphoma. Time point noted: cycle 4 day 1 (C4D1), after more than five weeks of nivolumab. Each patient's relapse followed autologous stem cell transplantation, and brentuximab vedotin exposure varied. Comment on this clone: Its antigen remains unknown.

The repertoire was sequenced with immunoSEQ multiplex PCR; TCRdb's copy has only in-frame clones and lacks some. The data show 25,000 to 30,000 clones, over 75% seen once. Germline loops: CDR1 LNHNV, CDR2 YYDKDF (reference sequence). V was trimmed by 6 bases and J by 0 bases, leaving 17 bases between them. There are 16 residues in the CDR3. Points from the study as a whole: The authors excluded patients who started nivolumab under 1 year after ASCT. Repertoire differences lack defined causes, possibly disease activity or prior therapy. The study found that TCR diversity rose significantly by C4D1 in CD4+ but not CD8+ cells. Complete responders matched newly diagnosed patients in baseline diversity.

This clonotype originated in a human donor with classical Hodgkin lymphoma. The J gene is TRBJ1-2, the V gene TRBV15; D not certain. Material: peripheral blood mononuclear cells (PBMCs), obtained before the fourth cycle of nivolumab. The CDR3 is CATSNVGFITNYGYTF. The CDR3 coding sequence is TGTGCCACCAGTAACGTTGGATTCATTACTAACTATGGCTACACCTTC.